These T cell receptor beta chains were read from a single sample in a study of OX40 agonist ivuxolimab in advanced cancers. Only in-frame clones appear in the TCRdb table, and some are missing; sequencing was by immunoSEQ multiplex PCR. The sample yields roughly 57,000 clones, roughly 82% seen once. Sequenced material: CD4+ or CD8+ T cells sorted from blood, taken in a trial of the OX40 agonist ivuxolimab. These receptor sequences come from an adult with an advanced solid tumor such as melanoma, head and neck, liver or kidney cancer. Both conserved end residues are part of each CDR3. A D gene is named only where the DNA matches it firmly. Not every row has a clone size; where given, it reads once, few, many or a size class.

J gene | clone size | D gene | V gene | CDR3 DNA | CDR3 protein
TRBJ2-5 | . | . | TRBV7-2 | TGTGCCAGCAGCTTAGTGATGGCCGCGGGAGAGACCCAGTACTTC | CASSLVMAAGETQYF
TRBJ2-2 | . | TRBD1 | TRBV28 | TGTGCCAGCAACCTGGACAGGGGGCCTGGCGGGGAGCTGTTTTTT | CASNLDRGPGGELFF
TRBJ1-1 | . | . | TRBV7-9 | TGTGCCAGCAGCTTAAGGCAGAAGAATGAAGCTTTCTTT | CASSLRQKNEAFF
TRBJ2-1 | . | TRBD2 | TRBV7-9 | TGTGCCAGCAGCTTGGAGCGGGGGATATACAATGAGCAGTTCTTC | CASSLERGIYNEQFF
TRBJ1-5 | . | . | TRBV19 | TGTGCCAGTAGACCGGACAGCAATCAGCCCCAGCATTTT | CASRPDSNQPQHF
TRBJ2-7 | once | . | TRBV5-1 | TGCGCCAGCAGCTTGGTTGTGGACAGCTACGAGCAGTACTTC | CASSLVVDSYEQYF
TRBJ2-2 | . | . | TRBV7-9 | TGTGCCAGCAGCTTTAGGACCGGGGAGCTATTTTTT | CASSFRTGELFF
TRBJ2-7 | few | . | TRBV2 | TGTGCCAGCAGGTCCTACGAGCAGTACTTC | CASRSYEQYF
TRBJ1-2 | . | . | TRBV6-4 | TGTGCCAGCAGTGGAGGGGGAACTACAAATGGCTACACCTTC | CASSGGGTTNGYTF
TRBJ2-7 | once | TRBD2 | TRBV5-1 | TGCGCCAGCAGCACCAGCGGACTAGCCGCCTACGAGCAGTACTTC | CASSTSGLAAYEQYF
TRBJ2-7 | few | . | TRBV5-1 | TGCGCCAGCAGCCCAGGCAGGGGACCCTACGAGCAGTACTTC | CASSPGRGPYEQYF
TRBJ2-7 | . | . | TRBV28 | TGTGCCAGCAGCCCCGAACATCGCGTTATGGGGGCGGGGGAGCAGTACTTC | CASSPEHRVMGAGEQYF
TRBJ2-3 | . | . | TRBV6-1 | TGTGCCAGCAGTGACCCCCCCACAGATACGCAGTATTTT | CASSDPPTDTQYF
TRBJ1-3 | few | . | TRBV7-8 | TGTGCCAGCAGCAAGGGGGACTCTGGAAACACCATATATTTT | CASSKGDSGNTIYF
TRBJ1-1 | . | TRBD1 | TRBV6-1 | TGTGCCAGCAGTGTGGGACAGGGGAGGCAAGCTTTCTTT | CASSVGQGRQAFF
TRBJ1-2 | . | TRBD1 | TRBV5-6 | TGTGCCAGCAGCCCGACAGGGGGCTCCTATGGCTACACCTTC | CASSPTGGSYGYTF
TRBJ1-2 | once | TRBD1 | TRBV18 | TGTGCCAGCTCACAACCGACAGGGCTTAACTATGGCTACACCTTC | CASSQPTGLNYGYTF
TRBJ1-1 | . | . | TRBV21-1 | TGTGCCAGCAGCAAAGGTCCGGCGTTGTACACTGAAGCTTTCTTT | CASSKGPALYTEAFF
TRBJ2-3 | . | . | TRBV19 | TGTGCCAGTAGTATTAGCCACGGGGCAGATACGCAGTATTTT | CASSISHGADTQYF
TRBJ1-5 | . | . | TRBV9 | TGTGCCAGCAGCGTAGGGGAGAGCCGTCCCCAGCATTTT | CASSVGESRPQHF
TRBJ1-5 | . | . | TRBV7-2 | TGTGCCAGCAGCTTAGTACAGGACATCAATCAGCCCCAGCATTTT | CASSLVQDINQPQHF
TRBJ2-5 | . | . | TRBV6-5 | TGTGCCAGCAGGCAGGGGCGAGAGACCCAGTACTTC | CASRQGRETQYF
TRBJ1-5 | . | . | TRBV5-6 | TGTGCCAGCAGCTTGAGGCGGAATAGCAATCAGCCCCAGCATTTT | CASSLRRNSNQPQHF
TRBJ2-5 | . | . | TRBV19 | TGTGCCAGTAGTACCTTAACAGGGCTAGGGGAGACCCAGTACTTC | CASSTLTGLGETQYF
TRBJ1-1 | few | TRBD1 | TRBV10-3 | TGTGCCATCAGCCCACAGGGGACTGAAGCTTTCTTT | CAISPQGTEAFF
TRBJ1-3 | . | . | TRBV19 | TGTGCTTCATACAGGCTTGGAAACACCATATATTTT | CASYRLGNTIYF
TRBJ2-4 | . | TRBD1 | TRBV6-5 | TGTGCCAGCAGTTCACCCCGACAGGGGCTAATGGATCAGTACTTC | CASSSPRQGLMDQYF
TRBJ1-1 | . | TRBD1 | TRBV2 | TGTGCCAGCATCTCACGGACAGGCAACACTGAAGCTTTCTTT | CASISRTGNTEAFF
TRBJ1-6 | . | . | TRBV18 | TGTGCCAGCTCACCTGAACAGGCCGGGGGGAATTCACCCCTCCACTTT | CASSPEQAGGNSPLHF
TRBJ1-5 | few | . | TRBV19 | TGTGCCAGTTCCAACTTGAGGGACGGCGCTGTGCAGCCCCAGCATTTT | CASSNLRDGAVQPQHF
TRBJ2-7 | . | TRBD2 | TRBV27 | TGTGCCAGCAGCTTACGACCGACTAGCGGGGGGGGTCTCTACGAGCAGTACTTC | CASSLRPTSGGGLYEQYF
TRBJ1-1 | . | . | TRBV19 | TGTGCCAGTAGTATAGATCAAAGGGTAGGGTCATTAGTCAGCCGAACTTTCTTT | CASSIDQRVGSLVSRTFF
TRBJ1-4 | . | . | TRBV5-1 | TGCGCCAGCAGCGAGGGGTGGGCAACTAATGAAAAACTGTTTTTT | CASSEGWATNEKLFF
TRBJ1-3 | . | . | TRBV19 | TGTGCCAGTAGTATAGGAGACAACTCTGGAAACACCATATATTTT | CASSIGDNSGNTIYF
TRBJ2-1 | . | . | TRBV19 | TGTGCCAGTACTCTCGGGGGACTTACCAATGAGCAGTTCTTC | CASTLGGLTNEQFF
TRBJ2-1 | . | TRBD1 | TRBV28 | TGTGCCAGCAGGGCTGCCGGGACAGACATCTACAATGAGCAGTTCTTC | CASRAAGTDIYNEQFF
TRBJ2-5 | . | TRBD1 | TRBV6-5 | TGTGCCAGCAGTTTGGGACAGGGGCGGGCGGAGACCCAGTACTTC | CASSLGQGRAETQYF
TRBJ1-1 | . | . | TRBV19 | TGTGCCAGTCGGAAACGGACGGTGAACACTGAAGCTTTCTTT | CASRKRTVNTEAFF
TRBJ2-7 | . | . | TRBV5-6 | TGTGCCAGCAGCCCCCCCCTTCGAGTGAGACAGGCCCTTTACGAGCAGTACTTC | CASSPPLRVRQALYEQYF
TRBJ1-6 | . | . | TRBV7-8 | TGTGCCAGCAGCTTTACCGGGGTGGGTCGTTCACCCCTCCACTTT | CASSFTGVGRSPLHF
TRBJ1-6 | . | . | TRBV7-4 | TGTGCCAGCAGCTTAGTTCACAGGGTTAATTCACCCCTCCACTTT | CASSLVHRVNSPLHF
TRBJ2-3 | once | . | TRBV7-3 | TGTGCCAGCAGCTTAACGTCACAGGGATCCGATACGCAGTATTTT | CASSLTSQGSDTQYF
TRBJ1-3 | . | . | TRBV5-1 | TGCGCCAGCAGCTCGATCACCGGAGGTGGAAACACCATATATTTT | CASSSITGGGNTIYF
TRBJ1-4 | . | TRBD1 | TRBV2 | TGTGCCAGCAGTCCGTCATGGGGACAGGGGGCGGAAAAACTGTTTTTT | CASSPSWGQGAEKLFF
TRBJ1-1 | . | . | TRBV13 | TGTGCCAGCAGCTTAGCGGACAGAGAAGAAGCTTTCTTT | CASSLADREEAFF